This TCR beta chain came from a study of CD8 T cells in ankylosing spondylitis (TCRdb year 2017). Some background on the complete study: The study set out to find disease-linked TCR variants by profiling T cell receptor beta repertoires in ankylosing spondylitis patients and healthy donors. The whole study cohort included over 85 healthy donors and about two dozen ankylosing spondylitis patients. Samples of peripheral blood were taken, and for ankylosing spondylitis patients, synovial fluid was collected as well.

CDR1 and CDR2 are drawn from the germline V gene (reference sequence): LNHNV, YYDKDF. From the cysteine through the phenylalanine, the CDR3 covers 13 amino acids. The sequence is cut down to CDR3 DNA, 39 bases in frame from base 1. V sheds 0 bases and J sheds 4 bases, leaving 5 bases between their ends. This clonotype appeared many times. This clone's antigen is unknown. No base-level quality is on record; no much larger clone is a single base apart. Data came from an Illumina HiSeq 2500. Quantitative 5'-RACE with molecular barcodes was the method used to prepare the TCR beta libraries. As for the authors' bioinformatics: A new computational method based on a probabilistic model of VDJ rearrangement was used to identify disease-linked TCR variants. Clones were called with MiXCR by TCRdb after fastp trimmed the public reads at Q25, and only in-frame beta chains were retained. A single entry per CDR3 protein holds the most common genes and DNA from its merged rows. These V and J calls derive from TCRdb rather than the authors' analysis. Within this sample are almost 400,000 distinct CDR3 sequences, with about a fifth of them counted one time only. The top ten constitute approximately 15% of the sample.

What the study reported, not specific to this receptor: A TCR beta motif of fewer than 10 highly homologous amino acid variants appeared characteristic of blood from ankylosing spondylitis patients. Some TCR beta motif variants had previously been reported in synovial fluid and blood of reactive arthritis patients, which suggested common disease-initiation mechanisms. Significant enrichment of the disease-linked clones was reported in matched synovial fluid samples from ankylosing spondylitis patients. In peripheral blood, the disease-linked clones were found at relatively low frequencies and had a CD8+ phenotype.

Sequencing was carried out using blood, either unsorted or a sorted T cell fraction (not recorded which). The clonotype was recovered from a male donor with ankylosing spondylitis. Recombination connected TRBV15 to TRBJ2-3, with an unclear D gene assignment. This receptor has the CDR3 CATSRDVPDTQYF. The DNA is TGTGCCACCAGCAGAGACGTACCAGATACGCAGTATTTT.